This T cell receptor (beta chain) comes out of a study of cytomegalovirus exposure and HLA in healthy donors (dated by TCRdb to 2015 to 2018). Background on the whole study: An earlier analysis of roughly 570 of the donors reported under 300 Gb of sequence data and about 120 million unique TCR beta sequences obtained from 180 million or so T cells. Approximately 300 gigabases of sequencing data and around 85 million unique TCR sequences made up an early release that covered 640 HLA-typed donors. The genetic ancestry cluster associated with self-reported Caucasian donors included approximately 85% of the 398 genotyped donors. The aim of the study was to test whether cataloging public T cell receptors could identify signatures of past pathogen exposure. The T cell repertoires of 666 subjects were profiled by immunosequencing and related to cytomegalovirus serostatus. In addition to the first cohort of 666 subjects, a separate validation cohort of 130 or so different subjects was used. To predict cytomegalovirus infection status, the study combined high-throughput TCR immunosequencing, statistical association of individual TCRs with disease status, and machine learning. A later analysis re-examined previously published TCR beta repertoires from hundreds of donors and added high-resolution HLA genotyping to investigate patterns of TCR occurrence. Rather than using new phenotypic data, the later analysis identified candidate immune exposures from TCR beta sequences and from how often those sequences occurred across donors. An earlier analysis of 587 of the donors applied high-throughput TCR beta sequencing to assess whether each TCR beta V gene segment acted as functional or pseudogenic. Donor age, sex, ethnicity and CMV serostatus were compiled alongside the repertoire data. A later genetic analysis took genome-wide SNP genotypes for about three fifths of the roughly 700 donors and used that subset as a discovery cohort. All discovery cohort repertoires had been generated on a single sequencing platform. HLA typing included class I and class II loci at four-digit resolution. The number of typed donors differed by locus: roughly 620-640 for A, B, C, DRB1 and DQB1; approximately 540 for DQA1; 606 for DPA1; and approximately 450 for DPB1. Four to six DR-DQ haplotypes were handled as single units for association and clustering because linkage in the cohort was strong. Across some 400 genotyped donors of the cohort, an average of about 240,000 unique TCR beta nucleotide sequences per donor were sequenced, and 15% to 20% of those sequences were non-productive.

Including cysteine and phenylalanine, the CDR3 has 19 amino acids. Just the 57-base CDR3 DNA is kept, in frame starting at base 1. The germline V gene (reference sequence) provides CDR1 SSHAT and CDR2 FNYEAQ. Details on this clone: Its cognate antigen has yet to be identified. An end of the junction differs from the germline gene, which may be a read error.

The library was generated by the immunoSEQ multiplex PCR assay. For the multiplex PCR, a mixture combining 60 forward primers for TCR Vbeta segments and 13 reverse primers for TCR Jbeta segments was used. Amplification of the CDR3 region of rearranged TCR beta genes was performed with a multiplex PCR assay on genomic DNA. The amplified TCR beta libraries were sequenced on the Illumina HiSeq System as 87-base-pair reads. The source study handled its data this way. Across the 670 or so repertoires, a later analysis counted 80 million or so unique TCR beta chains, 9.5 million to 12 million of which were shared by at least two donors. To remove PCR and sequencing errors, raw reads were error-corrected and collapsed into unique sequences using a nearest-neighbor algorithm that merged closely related sequences. CDR3 sequences were aligned to IMGT reference sequences to assign V, D and J gene segments. For a sequence to be retained, a match of at least six nucleotides was required to both a V gene segment and a J gene segment. Rearrangements were classified as productive when the CDR3 lacked stop codons and remained in frame with V and J, and all other rearrangements were classified as non-productive. Following IMGT convention, CDR3 was defined as the stretch from the second conserved V-encoded cysteine to the conserved J-encoded phenylalanine. The earlier analysis of some 580 of the donors excluded any sequence lacking an unambiguous match to a single V gene segment. An earlier analysis of 550 to 650 of the donors classified V segments as functional when productive rearrangements were above 56.7% and as segregating when the standard deviation between donors was above 5%. A statistical classification framework was developed to diagnose cytomegalovirus status using the catalog of TCR beta chain sequences. In a later analysis, TCR nucleotide sequences were compared against IMGT/GENE-DB human TR gene sequences so that V and J genes could be assigned. A later analysis assigned CDR3 sequences and most-parsimonious VDJ recombination scenarios with the TCRdist pipeline. In a later analysis, every TCR beta chain was defined by the combination of its CDR3 amino acid sequence and its V-gene family, and reads without a unique V-gene family were dropped. A later analysis removed 600 or so highly shared, low-generation-probability nucleotide sequences to deal with suspected cross-contamination and a sequencing artifact. In a later analysis, a clonal expansion index for each public chain was calculated from normalized within-repertoire ranks of inferred template counts. In a later analysis, generation probabilities were computed with a VDJ recombination model fitted to out-of-frame rearrangements, and the resulting probabilities were checked against IGoR. In a later analysis, hypergeometric tests were used to score TCR-TCR, TCR-HLA and TCR-CMV co-occurrence, with a repertoire-size bias correction applied to TCR pairs. To estimate false discovery rates, a later analysis permuted the HLA or CMV assignments 20 times. In a later analysis, co-occurring TCRs were grouped using DBSCAN, and TCRdist sequence similarity was added for clustering within HLA-allele-positive subsets. Repertoires with fewer than 30,000 or more than 120,000 public chains, plus five repertoires with anomalous nucleotide sharing, were excluded from co-occurrence clustering. TCRdb re-hosts the immuneACCESS table, in-frame sequences only. Its copies lack some clones; in the studies checked, an unresolved V gene accounts for under half of them, and the cause for the rest is not known. Clone size and the V and J calls come from that table; the DNA yielded D and trimming. For this sample the table gives about 130,000 clones, of which about 80% were detected only once. The ten largest account for approximately 1.2% of the sample.

The cohort consisted of 600 to 750 healthy bone marrow donors. Cohort members were all nominally healthy when sampled, although unrecorded immune exposures were likely present. The donor was CMV seronegative and was included in the group of a few hundred seronegative cohort members. A peripheral blood sample was provided by each donor, and peripheral blood mononuclear cells were used for TCR beta sequencing. The Qiagen DNeasy Blood Extraction Kit was used to extract genomic DNA from the blood cell samples. Findings and caveats that apply to the study as a whole: Most TCR sequences were observed very rarely across donors, whereas some public TCRs were present in many individuals. A further reported finding was that TCR beta sequences accurately predicted the HLA-A and HLA-B alleles for most subjects in the first cohort. The 87-base-pair reads could not distinguish some IMGT-functional V segments, including TRBV6-2 and TRBV6-3, so those segments were excluded. In a later analysis, several top co-occurrence clusters were reported to appear linked to parvovirus B19, influenza, CMV and Epstein-Barr virus. According to the authors, the approach could potentially be generalized to other disease states and immunological phenotypes. A later analysis associated about 18,000 TCR beta sequences with specific HLA alleles at a false discovery rate of 0.05. A later analysis found that most CMV-associated TCR beta chains appeared HLA-restricted, with HLA associations seemingly driven largely by CMV exposure. According to a later genetic analysis, donors in an Asian-associated ancestry cluster had fewer N-insertions in productive TCRs than the roughly 700-donor mean. In a later analysis, HLA-associated TCR beta chains were found to be more clonally expanded and to have lower generation probabilities than equally common non-associated chains. Sequencing depth was assumed to be roughly uniform across donors in the presence/absence analyses, though that assumption may not hold. Assigning TCR associations to individual alleles was difficult when HLA alleles, especially DR and DQ, strongly co-occurred. Fewer than 20 rarely observed V segments, including chromosome 9 orphons, were excluded from the earlier analysis of about 600 of the donors because counts were too low. The sequencing pipeline was judged likely to have produced a cluster of highly shared sequence variants as a technical artifact. A total of some 180 TCR beta chains were listed by the study as associated with cytomegalovirus. Because HLA typing was unavailable for some donors at each locus, only the typed subset was used in association tests. Linkage disequilibrium might explain the correlated functional status among segregating V segments, but an unknown experimental factor could not be excluded. In vitro tests confirmed that a few of the cytomegalovirus-associated TCR beta chains recognize cytomegalovirus antigens. In an earlier analysis of several hundred of the donors, most TCR beta V segments were observed in productive rearrangements about 87% or about 30% of the time, broadly matching IMGT annotations. Cytomegalovirus status was reported to be diagnosed by the classifier with high specificity and sensitivity in both the original and validation cohorts. Only TCR beta chains were sequenced in this cohort, and the absence of alpha or paired-chain data limited detectable features. In a later analysis, TCR association rates were found to vary across HLA loci, with the most associated TCRs seen for DRB1 alleles and the fewest for HLA-C alleles. A later genetic analysis associated a missense DCLRE1C variant with V-gene and J-gene trimming of TCR beta chains, and an independent cohort replicated the association. Immune exposure information for the cohort was limited to CMV serostatus.

The sequence was collected from a man aged 50 to 59 in good health and CMV-seronegative. Rearrangement joined TRBV7-7 to TRBJ2-1; 10 central bases correspond to TRBD2. The source material was PBMCs. At the DNA level, the sequence is TGTGCTAGCAGTCCCGAAAGCGGGAGGGCCGGGAGATCCTACAATGAGCAGTTCTTC. The resulting protein is CASSPESGRAGRSYNEQFF.